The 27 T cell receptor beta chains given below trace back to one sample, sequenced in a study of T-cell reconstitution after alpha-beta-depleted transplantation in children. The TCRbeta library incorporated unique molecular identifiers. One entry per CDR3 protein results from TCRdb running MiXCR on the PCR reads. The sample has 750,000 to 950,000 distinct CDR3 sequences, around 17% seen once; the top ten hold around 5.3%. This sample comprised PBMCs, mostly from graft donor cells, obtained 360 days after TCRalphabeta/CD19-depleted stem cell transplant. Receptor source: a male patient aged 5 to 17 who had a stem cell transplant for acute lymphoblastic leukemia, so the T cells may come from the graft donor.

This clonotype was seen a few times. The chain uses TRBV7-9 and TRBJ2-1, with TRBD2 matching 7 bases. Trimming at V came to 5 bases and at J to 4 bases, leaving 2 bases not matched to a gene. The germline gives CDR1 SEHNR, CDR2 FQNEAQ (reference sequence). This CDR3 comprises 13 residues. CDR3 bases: TGTGCCAGCAGCCGGCGGGGGTACAATGAGCAGTTCTTC. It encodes CASSRRGYNEQFF.

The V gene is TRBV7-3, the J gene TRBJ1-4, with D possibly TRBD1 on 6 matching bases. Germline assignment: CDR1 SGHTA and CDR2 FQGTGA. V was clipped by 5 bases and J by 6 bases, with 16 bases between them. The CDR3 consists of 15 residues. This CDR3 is CASSATGQMDEKLFF. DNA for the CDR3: TGTGCCAGCAGCGCAACAGGGCAGATGGATGAAAAACTGTTTTTT.

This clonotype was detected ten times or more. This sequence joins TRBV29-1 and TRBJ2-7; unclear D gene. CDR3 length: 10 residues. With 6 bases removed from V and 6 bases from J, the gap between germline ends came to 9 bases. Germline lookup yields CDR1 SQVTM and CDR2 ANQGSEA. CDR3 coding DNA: TGCAGCGTCGGTAGTCTCGAGCAGTACTTC. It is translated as CSVGSLEQYF.

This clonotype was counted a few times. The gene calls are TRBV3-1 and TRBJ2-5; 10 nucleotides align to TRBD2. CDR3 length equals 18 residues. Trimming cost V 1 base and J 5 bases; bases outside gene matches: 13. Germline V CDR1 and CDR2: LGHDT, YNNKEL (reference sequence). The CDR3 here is CASSQGRSLAGVWETQYF. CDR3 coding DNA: TGTGCCAGCAGCCAAGGTCGGTCCCTAGCGGGAGTTTGGGAGACCCAGTACTTC.

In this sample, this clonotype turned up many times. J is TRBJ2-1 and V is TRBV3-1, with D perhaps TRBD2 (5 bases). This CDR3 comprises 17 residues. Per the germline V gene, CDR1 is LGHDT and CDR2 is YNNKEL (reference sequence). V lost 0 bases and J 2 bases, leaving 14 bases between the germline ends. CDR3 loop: CASSQEWSSLPYNEQFF. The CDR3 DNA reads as TGTGCCAGCAGCCAAGAGTGGTCTAGCTTACCCTACAATGAGCAGTTCTTC.

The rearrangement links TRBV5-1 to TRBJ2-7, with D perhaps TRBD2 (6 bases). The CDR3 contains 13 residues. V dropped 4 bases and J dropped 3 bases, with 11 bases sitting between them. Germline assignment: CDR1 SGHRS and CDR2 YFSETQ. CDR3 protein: CASSTWTNYEQYF. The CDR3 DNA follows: TGCGCCAGCAGCACATGGACTAACTACGAGCAGTACTTC.

CDR3 DNA sequence: TGTGCCAGCAGCTCCCTTTCTTGGCTTGGGACTGAAAAACTGTTTTTT. Translated: CASSSLSWLGTEKLFF. The V and J genes are TRBV13 and TRBJ1-4, with D perhaps matching TRBD1 (5 bases). Trimming removed 4 bases from V and 7 bases from J, with 19 bases in between. The germline CDR1 and CDR2 sequences are PRHDT and FYEKMQ (reference sequence). The CDR3 covers 16 residues.

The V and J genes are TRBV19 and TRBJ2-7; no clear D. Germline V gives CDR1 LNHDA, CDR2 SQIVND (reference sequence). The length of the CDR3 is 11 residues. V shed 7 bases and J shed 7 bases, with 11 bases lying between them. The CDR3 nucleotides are TGTGCCAGTACCAACGGGTTGGAGCAGTACTTC. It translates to CASTNGLEQYF.

The CDR3 coding sequence is TGCGCCAGCAGTGAGTCGGGGAACACCGGGGAGCTGTTTTTT. Translation: CASSESGNTGELFF. The V gene is TRBV10-1, the J gene TRBJ2-2; D unresolved. CDR3 length: 14 residues. V was pared by 0 bases and J by 1 base, with 3 bases between. Germline loops: CDR1 WNHNN, CDR2 SYGVQD (reference sequence).

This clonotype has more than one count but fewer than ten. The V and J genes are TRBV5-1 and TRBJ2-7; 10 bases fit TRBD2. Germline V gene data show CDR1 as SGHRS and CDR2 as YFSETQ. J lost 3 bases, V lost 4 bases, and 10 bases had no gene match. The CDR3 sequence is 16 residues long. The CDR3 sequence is CASSRNGASGSYEQYF. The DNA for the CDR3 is TGCGCCAGCAGCCGGAATGGGGCTAGCGGGAGCTACGAGCAGTACTTC.

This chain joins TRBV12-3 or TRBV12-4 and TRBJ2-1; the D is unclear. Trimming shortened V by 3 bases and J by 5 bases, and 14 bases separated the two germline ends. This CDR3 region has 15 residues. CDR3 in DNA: TGTGCCAGCAGTTTCAAGGGTATCCAAAACAATGAGCAGTTCTTC. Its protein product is CASSFKGIQNNEQFF.

CDR3 region: CASSLSSAEGLNEQFF. DNA for the CDR3: TGTGCCAGCAGCTTATCATCGGCGGAGGGCCTCAATGAGCAGTTCTTC. This chain connects TRBV7-9 to TRBJ2-1; tentative D call: TRBD2 (6 bases). The CDR3 sequence is 16 residues long. The germline CDR1 and CDR2 sequences are SEHNR and FQNEAQ (reference sequence). V was pared by 2 bases and J by 6 bases, with 17 bases between.

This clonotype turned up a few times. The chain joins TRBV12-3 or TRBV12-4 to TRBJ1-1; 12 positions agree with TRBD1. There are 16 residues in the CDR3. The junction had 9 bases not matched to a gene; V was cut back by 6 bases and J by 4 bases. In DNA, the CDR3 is TGTGCCAGCAGCCGTGGGACAGGGGGCTGGGTCACTGAAGCTTTCTTT. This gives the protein CASSRGTGGWVTEAFF.

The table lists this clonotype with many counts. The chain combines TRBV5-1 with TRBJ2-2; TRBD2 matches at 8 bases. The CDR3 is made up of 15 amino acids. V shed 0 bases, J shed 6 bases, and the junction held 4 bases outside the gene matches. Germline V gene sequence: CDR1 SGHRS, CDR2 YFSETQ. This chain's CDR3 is CASSLDGRAPGELFF. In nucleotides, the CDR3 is TGCGCCAGCAGCTTGGACGGGAGGGCCCCCGGGGAGCTGTTTTTT.

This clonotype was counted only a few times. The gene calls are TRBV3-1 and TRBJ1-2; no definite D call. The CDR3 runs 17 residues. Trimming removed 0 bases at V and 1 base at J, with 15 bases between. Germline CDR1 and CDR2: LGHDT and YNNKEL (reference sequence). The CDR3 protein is CASSQEVGESHNYGYTF. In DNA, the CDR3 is TGTGCCAGCAGCCAAGAGGTTGGAGAATCCCATAACTATGGCTACACCTTC.

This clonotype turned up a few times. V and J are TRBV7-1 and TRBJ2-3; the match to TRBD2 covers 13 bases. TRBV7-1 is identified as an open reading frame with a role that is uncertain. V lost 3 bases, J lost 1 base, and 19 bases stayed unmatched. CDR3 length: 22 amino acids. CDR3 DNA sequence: TGTGCCAGCAGCTCGGGTGGACTAGCGGGAGAGCGAGAGCACAGAGGCACAGATACGCAGTATTTT. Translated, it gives CASSSGGLAGEREHRGTDTQYF.

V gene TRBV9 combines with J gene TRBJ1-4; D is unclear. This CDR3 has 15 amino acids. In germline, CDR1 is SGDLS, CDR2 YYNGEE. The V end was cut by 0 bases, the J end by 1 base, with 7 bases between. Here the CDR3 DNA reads TGTGCCAGCAGCGTAGCTGCGGGAACTAATGAAAAACTGTTTTTT. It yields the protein CASSVAAGTNEKLFF.

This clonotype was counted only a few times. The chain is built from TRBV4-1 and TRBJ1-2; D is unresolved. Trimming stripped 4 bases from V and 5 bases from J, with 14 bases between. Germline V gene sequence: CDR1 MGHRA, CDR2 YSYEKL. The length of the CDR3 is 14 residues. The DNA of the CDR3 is TGCGCCAGCAGCCCCGGAGACGGAGGTTATGGCTACACCTTC. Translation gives CASSPGDGGYGYTF.

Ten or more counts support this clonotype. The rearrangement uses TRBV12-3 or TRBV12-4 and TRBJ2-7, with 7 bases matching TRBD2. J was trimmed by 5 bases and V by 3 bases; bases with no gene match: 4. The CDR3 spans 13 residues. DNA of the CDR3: TGTGCCAGCAGTTTGCGGGGGATCGACGAGCAGTACTTC. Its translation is CASSLRGIDEQYF.

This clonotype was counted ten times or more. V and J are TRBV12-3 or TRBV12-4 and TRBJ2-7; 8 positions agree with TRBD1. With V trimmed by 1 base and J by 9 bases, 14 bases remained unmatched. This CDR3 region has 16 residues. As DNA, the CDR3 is TGTGCCAGCAGTTTAGAACTAGGACAGGGCAAGGAGACGCAGTACTTC. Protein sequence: CASSLELGQGKETQYF.

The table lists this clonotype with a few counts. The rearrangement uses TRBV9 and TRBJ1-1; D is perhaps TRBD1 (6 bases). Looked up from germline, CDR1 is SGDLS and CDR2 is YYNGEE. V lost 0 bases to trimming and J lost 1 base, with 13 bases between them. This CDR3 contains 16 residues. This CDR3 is CASSVELGAGNTEAFF. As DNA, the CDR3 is TGTGCCAGCAGCGTAGAGCTGGGGGCAGGGAACACTGAAGCTTTCTTT.

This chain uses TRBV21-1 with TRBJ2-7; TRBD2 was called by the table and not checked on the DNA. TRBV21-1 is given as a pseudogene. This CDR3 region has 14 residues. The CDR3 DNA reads TGTGCCAGCAGTGAAAGCGGGAGGAGATACGAGCAGTACTTC. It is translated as CASSESGRRYEQYF.

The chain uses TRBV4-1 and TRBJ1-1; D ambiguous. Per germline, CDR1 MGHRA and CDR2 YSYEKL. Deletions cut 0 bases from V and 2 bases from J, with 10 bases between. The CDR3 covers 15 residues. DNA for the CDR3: TGCGCCAGCAGCCAAGACGTCGGCTCCAACACTGAAGCTTTCTTT. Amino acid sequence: CASSQDVGSNTEAFF.

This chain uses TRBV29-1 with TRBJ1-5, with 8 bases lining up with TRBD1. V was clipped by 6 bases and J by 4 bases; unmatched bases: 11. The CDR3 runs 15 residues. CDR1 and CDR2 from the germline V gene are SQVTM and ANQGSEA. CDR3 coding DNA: TGCAGCGTCGCCTTAGGACAGGGTGGGAATCAGCCCCAGCATTTT. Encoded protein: CSVALGQGGNQPQHF.

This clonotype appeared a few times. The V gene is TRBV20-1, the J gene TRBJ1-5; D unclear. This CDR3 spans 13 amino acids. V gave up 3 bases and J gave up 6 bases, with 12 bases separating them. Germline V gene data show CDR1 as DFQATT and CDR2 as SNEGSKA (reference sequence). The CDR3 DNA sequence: TGCAGTGCTAGCGTAGCGGGCGCTCAGCCCCAGCATTTT. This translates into CSASVAGAQPQHF.

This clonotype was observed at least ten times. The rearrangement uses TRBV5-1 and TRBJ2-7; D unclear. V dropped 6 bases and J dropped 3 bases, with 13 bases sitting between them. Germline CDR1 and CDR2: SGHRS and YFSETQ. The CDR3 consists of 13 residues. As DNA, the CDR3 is TGCGCCAGCAAAGCCGGATTTGACTACGAGCAGTACTTC. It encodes CASKAGFDYEQYF. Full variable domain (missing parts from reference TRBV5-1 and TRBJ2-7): KAGVTQTPRYLIKTRGQQVTLSCSPISGHRSVSWYQQTPGQGLQFLFEYFSETQRNKGNFPGRFSGRQFSNSRSEMNVSTLELGDSALYLCASKAGFDYEQYFGPGTRLTVT.

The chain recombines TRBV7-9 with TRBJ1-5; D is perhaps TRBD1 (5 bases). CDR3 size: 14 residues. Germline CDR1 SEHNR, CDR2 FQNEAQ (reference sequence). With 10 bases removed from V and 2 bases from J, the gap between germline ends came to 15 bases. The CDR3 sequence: CATASREGNQPQHF. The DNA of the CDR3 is TGTGCCACCGCAAGCAGGGAAGGCAATCAGCCCCAGCATTTT.